The clone carrying this TCR beta chain was detected only once. Authors' processing steps: Reference gene primers were amplified, and this amplification served to estimate nucleated cell counts. Generated by immunoSEQ multiplex PCR, the TCRdb table keeps only in-frame clones and is missing some. V and J calls and clone size follow that table, whereas D and trimming were derived from the DNA. The data show 240,000 or so clones, with about 80% seen just once and about 1.9% held by the top ten. The data derive from a study of blood T cell repertoires in COVID-19. Background on the study: Samples came from the United States, Italy and Spain, spanning acute and convalescent COVID-19. T cells, B-cell-depleted T cells, or PBMCs supplied cDNA or gDNA.

V lost 3 bases and J 13 bases, leaving 10 bases between the germline ends. Germline-derived CDR1 and CDR2 are DFQATT and SNEGSKA (reference sequence). The CDR3 spans 10 residues. The TCR originated in a man aged 25-45 years who had recovered from COVID-19. The chain is built from TRBV20-1 and TRBJ2-1; possible D gene TRBD1, 5 bases. Material: peripheral blood. The CDR3 nucleotides are TGCAGTGCTAGCAGGGTAGAACAGTTCTTC. Amino acid sequence: CSASRVEQFF.